These T cell receptor beta chains were read from a single sample in a study of T cells after yellow fever vaccination. Each CDR3 protein gets one entry after TCRdb re-called the 5' RACE reads with MiXCR. This table holds 110,000 or so distinct CDR3 sequences, roughly 7.9% found once. The sequencing here drew on CD4+ T cells sorted from PBMCs, taken around 45 days after the first yellow fever vaccination. The receptor source for this set is a man aged 18 to 29 who received the YFV17D yellow fever vaccine. Both conserved end residues are part of each CDR3. Fields, in order: D gene, J gene, V gene, clone size, CDR3 length, CDR3 protein, CDR3 DNA. A D gene is named only where the DNA matches it firmly. Clone size, where shown, is once, few, many, or a class for clones that have expanded.

d_call: TRBD1; j_call: TRBJ2-5; v_call: TRBV18; clone_size: .; cdr3_length: 12; cdr3_aa: CASSPDRAAFYF; cdr3_nt: TGTGCCAGCTCACCAGACAGGGCCGCATTTTACTTC
d_call: TRBD2; j_call: TRBJ2-3; v_call: TRBV4-2; clone_size: few; cdr3_length: 15; cdr3_aa: CASSKVAGNTDTQYF; cdr3_nt: TGTGCCAGCAGCAAGGTAGCGGGGAACACAGATACGCAGTATTTT
d_call: TRBD2; j_call: TRBJ2-4; v_call: TRBV4-2; clone_size: many; cdr3_length: 19; cdr3_aa: CASSVGLAGGLSGKNIQYF; cdr3_nt: TGTGCCAGCAGCGTCGGACTAGCGGGGGGGTTGTCAGGCAAAAACATTCAGTACTTC
d_call: .; j_call: TRBJ2-2; v_call: TRBV27; clone_size: many; cdr3_length: 15; cdr3_aa: CAAARTAANTGELFF; cdr3_nt: TGTGCCGCAGCTAGAACAGCTGCGAACACCGGGGAGCTGTTTTTT
d_call: TRBD2; j_call: TRBJ2-1; v_call: TRBV5-1; clone_size: many; cdr3_length: 17; cdr3_aa: CASSPTKTSGSYNEQFF; cdr3_nt: TGCGCCAGCAGCCCTACAAAGACTAGCGGAAGTTACAATGAGCAGTTCTTC
d_call: TRBD2; j_call: TRBJ2-1; v_call: TRBV6-4; clone_size: .; cdr3_length: 18; cdr3_aa: CTSSALPGRGSSYNEQFF; cdr3_nt: TGTACCAGCAGTGCGCTTCCTGGGCGGGGGAGCTCCTACAATGAGCAGTTCTTC
d_call: .; j_call: TRBJ2-5; v_call: TRBV7-2; clone_size: few; cdr3_length: 14; cdr3_aa: CASSPRAGRETQYF; cdr3_nt: TGTGCCAGCAGCCCCCGGGCCGGCCGCGAGACCCAGTACTTC
d_call: .; j_call: TRBJ1-4; v_call: TRBV20-1; clone_size: many; cdr3_length: 13; cdr3_aa: CSARPRTNEKLFF; cdr3_nt: TGCAGTGCTAGACCCAGAACTAATGAAAAACTGTTTTTT
d_call: .; j_call: TRBJ1-2; v_call: TRBV9; clone_size: many; cdr3_length: 13; cdr3_aa: CASSVETAYGYTF; cdr3_nt: TGTGCCAGCAGCGTAGAAACAGCCTATGGCTACACCTTC
d_call: .; j_call: TRBJ2-1; v_call: TRBV10-3; clone_size: few; cdr3_length: 15; cdr3_aa: CAIDSAGYPYNEQFF; cdr3_nt: TGTGCCATCGATTCGGCAGGATATCCTTACAATGAGCAGTTCTTC
d_call: .; j_call: TRBJ1-1; v_call: TRBV24-1; clone_size: many; cdr3_length: 13; cdr3_aa: CATSDTARTEAFF; cdr3_nt: TGTGCCACCAGTGATACAGCGAGGACTGAAGCTTTCTTT
d_call: TRBD2; j_call: TRBJ2-1; v_call: TRBV4-2; clone_size: many; cdr3_length: 17; cdr3_aa: CASSQEGLAGVYNEQFF; cdr3_nt: TGTGCCAGCAGCCAAGAGGGGCTAGCGGGGGTCTACAATGAGCAGTTCTTC
d_call: TRBD1; j_call: TRBJ1-4; v_call: TRBV20-1; clone_size: many; cdr3_length: 13; cdr3_aa: CSATGEWGEKLFF; cdr3_nt: TGCAGTGCCACAGGGGAATGGGGTGAAAAACTGTTTTTT
d_call: .; j_call: TRBJ2-3; v_call: TRBV5-6; clone_size: many; cdr3_length: 15; cdr3_aa: CASSRFLGATDTQYF; cdr3_nt: TGTGCCAGCAGCCGCTTTCTAGGGGCCACGGATACGCAGTATTTT
d_call: .; j_call: TRBJ2-3; v_call: TRBV5-4; clone_size: .; cdr3_length: 16; cdr3_aa: CASSPRSPSQADTQYF; cdr3_nt: TGTGCCAGCAGCCCCCGAAGTCCTAGTCAAGCAGATACGCAGTATTTT
d_call: .; j_call: TRBJ1-2; v_call: TRBV5-1; clone_size: .; cdr3_length: 14; cdr3_aa: CASSLNGAQDGYTF; cdr3_nt: TGCGCCAGCAGCTTGAACGGGGCTCAAGATGGCTACACCTTC
d_call: TRBD1; j_call: TRBJ1-5; v_call: TRBV20-1; clone_size: many; cdr3_length: 14; cdr3_aa: CSARGAGGYQPQHF; cdr3_nt: TGCAGTGCTAGAGGTGCAGGGGGCTATCAGCCCCAGCATTTT
d_call: .; j_call: TRBJ2-5; v_call: TRBV7-9; clone_size: many; cdr3_length: 14; cdr3_aa: CASSLMRAQETQYF; cdr3_nt: TGTGCCAGCAGCTTAATGCGGGCCCAAGAGACCCAGTACTTC
d_call: .; j_call: TRBJ1-6; v_call: TRBV2; clone_size: many; cdr3_length: 13; cdr3_aa: CASVPVPPSPLHF; cdr3_nt: TGTGCCAGCGTCCCCGTTCCGCCTTCACCCCTCCACTTT
d_call: .; j_call: TRBJ1-5; v_call: TRBV7-2; clone_size: many; cdr3_length: 15; cdr3_aa: CASSLEGRVDQPQHF; cdr3_nt: TGTGCCAGCAGCTTAGAGGGGAGAGTGGATCAGCCCCAGCATTTT
d_call: TRBD2; j_call: TRBJ2-5; v_call: TRBV10-1; clone_size: many; cdr3_length: 17; cdr3_aa: CASSDSSGGPVFETQYF; cdr3_nt: TGCGCCAGCAGTGATTCTAGCGGGGGGCCCGTTTTCGAGACCCAGTACTTC
d_call: .; j_call: TRBJ1-2; v_call: TRBV10-3; clone_size: many; cdr3_length: 14; cdr3_aa: CAISPGGSNYGYTF; cdr3_nt: TGTGCCATCAGTCCCGGGGGGTCTAACTATGGCTACACCTTC
d_call: .; j_call: TRBJ1-1; v_call: TRBV5-4; clone_size: many; cdr3_length: 15; cdr3_aa: CASSLHGRGNTEAFF; cdr3_nt: TGTGCCAGCAGCTTACATGGTCGGGGGAACACTGAAGCTTTCTTT
d_call: .; j_call: TRBJ2-1; v_call: TRBV7-2; clone_size: many; cdr3_length: 14; cdr3_aa: CASGASSSYNEQFF; cdr3_nt: TGTGCCAGCGGGGCCTCAAGCTCCTACAATGAGCAGTTCTTC
d_call: .; j_call: TRBJ1-1; v_call: TRBV7-9; clone_size: many; cdr3_length: 13; cdr3_aa: CASTVTGNTEAFF; cdr3_nt: TGTGCCAGCACGGTGACAGGGAACACTGAAGCTTTCTTT
d_call: TRBD2; j_call: TRBJ2-3; v_call: TRBV5-6; clone_size: many; cdr3_length: 21; cdr3_aa: CASSSETVWRRGGLVSNTQYF; cdr3_nt: TGTGCCAGCAGCTCCGAAACAGTATGGCGGCGGGGGGGCCTCGTATCAAATACGCAGTATTTT
d_call: .; j_call: TRBJ1-6; v_call: TRBV4-3; clone_size: .; cdr3_length: 16; cdr3_aa: CASSQDTDFYNSPLHF; cdr3_nt: TGCGCCAGCAGCCAAGATACAGACTTCTATAATTCACCCCTCCACTTT
d_call: .; j_call: TRBJ2-1; v_call: TRBV15; clone_size: .; cdr3_length: 12; cdr3_aa: CATSRARAEQFF; cdr3_nt: TGTGCCACCAGCAGAGCGAGGGCTGAGCAGTTCTTC
d_call: TRBD1; j_call: TRBJ2-3; v_call: TRBV5-1; clone_size: many; cdr3_length: 15; cdr3_aa: CASSDRQGLGDTQYF; cdr3_nt: TGCGCCAGCAGCGACCGACAGGGCCTTGGGGATACGCAGTATTTT
d_call: TRBD1; j_call: TRBJ1-5; v_call: TRBV7-2; clone_size: many; cdr3_length: 15; cdr3_aa: CASSLLGTGYQPQHF; cdr3_nt: TGTGCCAGCAGCCTACTGGGGACAGGGTATCAGCCCCAGCATTTT
d_call: TRBD1; j_call: TRBJ1-4; v_call: TRBV4-1; clone_size: many; cdr3_length: 18; cdr3_aa: CASSHSKPSKGAREKLFF; cdr3_nt: TGCGCCAGCAGCCACTCTAAACCGAGCAAGGGGGCAAGAGAAAAACTGTTTTTT
d_call: .; j_call: TRBJ2-3; v_call: TRBV10-3; clone_size: many; cdr3_length: 9; cdr3_aa: CAITDTQYF; cdr3_nt: TGTGCCATCACCGATACGCAGTATTTT
d_call: .; j_call: TRBJ1-5; v_call: TRBV5-1; clone_size: few; cdr3_length: 14; cdr3_aa: CASSLEAGGQPQHF; cdr3_nt: TGCGCCAGCAGCTTGGAGGCAGGCGGCCAGCCCCAGCATTTT
d_call: .; j_call: TRBJ2-7; v_call: TRBV21-1; clone_size: few; cdr3_length: 13; cdr3_aa: CASRQGASYEQYF; cdr3_nt: TGTGCCAGCAGGCAGGGTGCCTCCTACGAGCAGTACTTC
d_call: TRBD1; j_call: TRBJ1-5; v_call: TRBV28; clone_size: many; cdr3_length: 16; cdr3_aa: CASSPPTGEGNQPQHF; cdr3_nt: TGTGCCAGCAGTCCCCCAACAGGGGAAGGAAATCAGCCCCAGCATTTT
d_call: TRBD2; j_call: TRBJ2-2; v_call: TRBV4-2; clone_size: many; cdr3_length: 13; cdr3_aa: CASSRTSTGELFF; cdr3_nt: TGTGCCAGCAGCCGGACTAGCACCGGGGAGCTGTTTTTT
d_call: .; j_call: TRBJ2-2; v_call: TRBV7-3; clone_size: many; cdr3_length: 12; cdr3_aa: CASSSGTGELFF; cdr3_nt: TGTGCCAGCAGCTCCGGCACCGGGGAGCTGTTTTTT
d_call: TRBD2; j_call: TRBJ2-3; v_call: TRBV7-3; clone_size: many; cdr3_length: 15; cdr3_aa: CASSFSGEGSYTQYF; cdr3_nt: TGTGCCAGCAGCTTTAGCGGGGAGGGAAGTTATACGCAGTATTTT
d_call: .; j_call: TRBJ2-7; v_call: TRBV27; clone_size: many; cdr3_length: 15; cdr3_aa: CASSLAAVGSYEQYF; cdr3_nt: TGTGCCAGCAGTTTAGCGGCAGTAGGGTCCTACGAGCAGTACTTC
d_call: .; j_call: TRBJ2-5; v_call: TRBV7-2; clone_size: many; cdr3_length: 14; cdr3_aa: CASSLAGRRETQYF; cdr3_nt: TGTGCCAGCAGCTTAGCTGGGAGGAGGGAGACCCAGTACTTC
d_call: TRBD1; j_call: TRBJ1-6; v_call: TRBV6-2/TRBV6-3; clone_size: .; cdr3_length: 20; cdr3_aa: CASNAGRKPQGARVNSPLHF; cdr3_nt: TGTGCCAGCAACGCAGGACGAAAACCACAGGGGGCGCGGGTTAATTCACCCCTCCACTTT
d_call: .; j_call: TRBJ1-2; v_call: TRBV5-5; clone_size: few; cdr3_length: 14; cdr3_aa: CASSRPGRSGGYTF; cdr3_nt: TGTGCCAGCAGTCGTCCCGGGAGATCAGGGGGCTACACCTTC
d_call: .; j_call: TRBJ2-1; v_call: TRBV10-3; clone_size: many; cdr3_length: 15; cdr3_aa: CAISESEPDYNEQFF; cdr3_nt: TGTGCCATCAGTGAGTCAGAGCCGGATTACAATGAGCAGTTCTTC
d_call: .; j_call: TRBJ2-4; v_call: TRBV7-2; clone_size: many; cdr3_length: 14; cdr3_aa: CASSSYLPGNIQYF; cdr3_nt: TGTGCCAGCAGCTCGTACCTCCCCGGAAACATTCAGTACTTC
d_call: .; j_call: TRBJ1-3; v_call: TRBV4-1; clone_size: .; cdr3_length: 16; cdr3_aa: CASSDPGRALGNTIYF; cdr3_nt: TGCGCCAGCAGCGATCCGGGCCGAGCATTAGGAAACACCATATATTTT
d_call: TRBD1; j_call: TRBJ1-1; v_call: TRBV5-1; clone_size: many; cdr3_length: 19; cdr3_aa: CASSLGTGTGVLLFTEAFF; cdr3_nt: TGCGCCAGCAGCTTGGGAACTGGGACAGGGGTGCTTCTTTTCACTGAAGCTTTCTTT
d_call: .; j_call: TRBJ1-2; v_call: TRBV5-5; clone_size: many; cdr3_length: 14; cdr3_aa: CASSLTGFNYGYTF; cdr3_nt: TGTGCCAGCAGCTTGACCGGATTTAACTATGGCTACACCTTC
d_call: .; j_call: TRBJ2-5; v_call: TRBV18; clone_size: few; cdr3_length: 12; cdr3_aa: CASSFTQETQYF; cdr3_nt: TGTGCCAGCTCGTTCACTCAAGAGACCCAGTACTTC
d_call: .; j_call: TRBJ2-1; v_call: TRBV4-3; clone_size: many; cdr3_length: 17; cdr3_aa: CASSQEFRTAKNNEQFF; cdr3_nt: TGCGCCAGCAGCCAAGAATTTAGGACGGCGAAGAACAATGAGCAGTTCTTC
d_call: .; j_call: TRBJ1-6; v_call: TRBV11-1; clone_size: .; cdr3_length: 17; cdr3_aa: CASSLPPPSEPNSPLHF; cdr3_nt: TGTGCCAGCAGCTTACCCCCTCCCTCAGAACCAAATTCACCCCTCCACTTT
d_call: .; j_call: TRBJ2-7; v_call: TRBV2; clone_size: few; cdr3_length: 14; cdr3_aa: CASSEQGTHYEQYF; cdr3_nt: TGTGCCAGCAGTGAACAGGGGACTCACTACGAGCAGTACTTC
d_call: TRBD2; j_call: TRBJ2-5; v_call: TRBV5-5; clone_size: few; cdr3_length: 16; cdr3_aa: CASTQALAGGQETQYF; cdr3_nt: TGTGCCAGCACCCAAGCACTAGCGGGGGGACAAGAGACCCAGTACTTC
d_call: .; j_call: TRBJ1-6; v_call: TRBV7-2; clone_size: few; cdr3_length: 13; cdr3_aa: CASSLEDMSSLHF; cdr3_nt: TGTGCCAGCAGCTTAGAGGATATGAGTTCCCTCCACTTT